This note documents a single T cell receptor beta chain sequence. This record comes from a study of blood T cell repertoires in COVID-19. Study-wide context: The origin of the acute and convalescent COVID-19 samples was the United States, Italy and Spain. The cDNA or gDNA used as material had been derived from T cells, B-cell-depleted T cells, or PBMCs.

This CDR3 spans 15 amino acids. V was shortened by 2 bases and J by 1 base, with 7 bases between the two germline ends. CDR1 is SGHDT, CDR2 YYEEEE, per germline. As handled by the study authors: Cell counts per sample came from amplifying reference gene primers. Clones were sequenced by immunoSEQ multiplex PCR, and TCRdb holds only the in-frame ones, with some missing. V and J calls plus clone size are reproduced from that table; the DNA served to infer D and trimming. The repertoire holds 190,000 or so clones, with around 86% as singletons. The specimen sequenced was peripheral blood. The clonotype was recovered from a woman aged 25 to 39 with active or convalescent COVID-19. The chain couples TRBV5-6 to TRBJ2-6, with D perhaps TRBD1 (5 bases). The CDR3 nucleotides are TGTGCCAGCAGCTTAACAGGATCTGGGGCCAACGTCCTGACTTTC. Encoded protein: CASSLTGSGANVLTF. Together with reference TRBV5-6 and TRBJ2-6, the CDR3 gives the full variable domain: DAGVTQSPTHLIKTRGQQVTLRCSPKSGHDTVSWYQQALGQGPQFIFQYYEEEERQRGNFPDRFSGHQFPNYSSELNVNALLLGDSALYLCASSLTGSGANVLTFGAGSRLTVL.